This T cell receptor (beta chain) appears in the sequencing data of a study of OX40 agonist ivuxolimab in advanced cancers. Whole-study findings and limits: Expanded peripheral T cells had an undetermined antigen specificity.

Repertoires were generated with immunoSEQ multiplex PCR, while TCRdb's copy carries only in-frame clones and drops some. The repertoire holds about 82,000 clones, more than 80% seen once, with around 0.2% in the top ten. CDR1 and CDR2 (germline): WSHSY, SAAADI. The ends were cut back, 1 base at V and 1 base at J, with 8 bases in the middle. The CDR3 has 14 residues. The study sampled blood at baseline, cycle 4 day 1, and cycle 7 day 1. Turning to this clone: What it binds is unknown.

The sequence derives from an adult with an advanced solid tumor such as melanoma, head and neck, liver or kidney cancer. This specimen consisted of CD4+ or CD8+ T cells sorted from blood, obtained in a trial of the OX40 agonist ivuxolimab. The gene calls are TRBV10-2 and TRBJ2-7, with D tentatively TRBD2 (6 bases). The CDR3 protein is CASSEWRDSYEQYF. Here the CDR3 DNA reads TGCGCCAGCAGTGAGTGGCGGGATTCCTACGAGCAGTACTTC.